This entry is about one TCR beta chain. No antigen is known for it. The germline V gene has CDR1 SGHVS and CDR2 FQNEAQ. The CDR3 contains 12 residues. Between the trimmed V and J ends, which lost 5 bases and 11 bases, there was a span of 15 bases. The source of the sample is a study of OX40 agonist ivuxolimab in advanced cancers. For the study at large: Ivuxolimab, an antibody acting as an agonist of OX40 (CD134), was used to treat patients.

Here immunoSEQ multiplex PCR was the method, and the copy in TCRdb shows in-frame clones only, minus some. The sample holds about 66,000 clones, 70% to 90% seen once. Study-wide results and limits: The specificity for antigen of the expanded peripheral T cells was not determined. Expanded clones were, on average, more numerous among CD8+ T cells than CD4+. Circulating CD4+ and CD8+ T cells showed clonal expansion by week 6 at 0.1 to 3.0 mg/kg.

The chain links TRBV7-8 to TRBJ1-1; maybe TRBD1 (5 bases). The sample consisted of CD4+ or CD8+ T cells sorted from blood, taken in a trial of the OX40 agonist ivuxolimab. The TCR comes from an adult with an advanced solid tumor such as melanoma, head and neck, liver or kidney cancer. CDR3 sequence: CASSLIGARAFF. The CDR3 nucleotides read TGTGCCAGCAGCCTAATCGGGGCGCGGGCTTTCTTT.